This T cell receptor (beta chain) was identified in a study of PD-1 blockade in mismatch repair-deficient tumors. Study overall: All were previously treated, progressing patients with about twelve mismatch repair-deficient cancer types.

All patients were mismatch repair deficient, assessed by either PCR or immunohistochemistry. A few pembrolizumab responders had their TCRs sequenced. The CDR3 consists of 17 residues. From germline, CDR1 is LNHDA and CDR2 SQIVND (reference sequence). V trimming: 3 bases; J trimming: 5 bases; junction bases outside the gene matches: 7. The method was immunoSEQ multiplex PCR; TCRdb's version includes in-frame clones alone and lacks a portion of them. The repertoire holds 60,000 to 65,000 clones, about nine tenths seen once, with about 14% in the top ten. This TCR derives from an adult with mismatch repair-deficient cancer. V gene TRBV19 combines with J gene TRBJ2-3, with TRBD2 matching 14 bases. This specimen consisted of peripheral blood, obtained 52 weeks after starting pembrolizumab. Here the CDR3 reads CASSIRLAGGPGDTQYF. Here the CDR3 DNA reads TGTGCCAGTAGTATTAGACTAGCGGGAGGGCCGGGAGATACGCAGTATTTT.